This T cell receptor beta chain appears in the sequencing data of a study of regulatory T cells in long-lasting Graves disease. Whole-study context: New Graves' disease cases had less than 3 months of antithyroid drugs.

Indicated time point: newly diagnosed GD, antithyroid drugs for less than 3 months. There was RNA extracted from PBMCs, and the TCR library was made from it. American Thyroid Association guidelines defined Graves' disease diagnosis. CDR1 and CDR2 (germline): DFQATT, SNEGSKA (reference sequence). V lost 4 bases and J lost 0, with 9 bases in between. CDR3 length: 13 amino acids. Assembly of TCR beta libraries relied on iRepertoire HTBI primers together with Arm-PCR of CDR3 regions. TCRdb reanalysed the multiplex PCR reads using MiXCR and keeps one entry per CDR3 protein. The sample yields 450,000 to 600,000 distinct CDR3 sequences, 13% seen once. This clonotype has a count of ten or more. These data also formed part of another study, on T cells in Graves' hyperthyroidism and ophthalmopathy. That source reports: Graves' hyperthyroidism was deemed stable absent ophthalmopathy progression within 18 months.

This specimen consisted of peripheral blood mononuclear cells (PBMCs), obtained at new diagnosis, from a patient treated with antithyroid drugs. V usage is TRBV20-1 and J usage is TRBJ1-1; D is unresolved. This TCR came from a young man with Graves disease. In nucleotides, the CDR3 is TGCAGTGCTAAGGAGCAGATGAACACTGAAGCTTTCTTT. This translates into CSAKEQMNTEAFF.